Listed below are T cell receptor beta chains from one sample, sequenced in a study of T cell repertoires in cytomegalovirus infection. TCRdb redid the calling of the reads with MiXCR, one entry per CDR3 protein. The table has fewer than 1,000,000 distinct CDR3 sequences, around 32% seen once. What these receptors recognize is not known. Sequencing was performed on cultured CD8+ T cells from PBMCs, taken from culture after CMV antigen stimulation. The receptor set was obtained from a human donor in good health (CMV status not recorded). Some clones in this sample may be carry-over from other donors' samples. Both conserved end residues are part of each CDR3. Fields, in order: D gene, J gene, clone size, V gene, CDR3 protein, CDR3 DNA. A D gene is named only where the DNA matches it firmly. Clone sizes are given selectively: once, few, many, or a class where the clone is expanded.

TRBD1,TRBJ2-7,once,TRBV7-9,CVSSTGQGIYEQYF,TGTGTCAGCAGCACCGGACAGGGGATCTACGAGCAGTACTTC
TRBD1,TRBJ2-7,-,TRBV9,CASSVGVTGAHEQYF,TGTGCCAGCAGCGTAGGGGTGACAGGGGCCCACGAGCAGTACTTC
-,TRBJ2-3,-,TRBV11-3,CASSPRNRADTQYF,TGTGCCAGCAGCCCAAGGAACCGTGCAGATACGCAGTATTTT
TRBD1,TRBJ1-2,-,TRBV15,CATSRRGQNYGYTF,TGTGCCACCAGCAGGAGGGGACAGAACTATGGCTACACCTTC
-,TRBJ2-5,-,TRBV20-1,CSASRPALDQETQYF,TGCAGTGCTAGTAGACCCGCCTTGGACCAAGAGACCCAGTACTTC
-,TRBJ2-5,few,TRBV28,CASSSQPQETQYF,TGTGCCAGCAGTTCACAGCCTCAAGAGACCCAGTACTTC
-,TRBJ2-7,-,TRBV27,CASSLSLKYEQYF,TGTGCCAGCAGTTTATCACTTAAGTACGAGCAGTACTTC
-,TRBJ1-3,few,TRBV6-6,CASRPTSDFDRSSGNTIYF,TGTGCCAGCAGACCAACCTCGGACTTCGACAGGAGCTCTGGAAACACCATATATTTT
TRBD2,TRBJ2-3,-,TRBV3-1,CASSQVASGGADTQYF,TGTGCCAGCAGCCAAGTGGCTAGCGGGGGAGCAGATACGCAGTATTTT
-,TRBJ2-1,-,TRBV9,CASSPHGDFYNEQFF,TGTGCCAGCAGCCCCCACGGGGATTTCTACAATGAGCAGTTCTTC
-,TRBJ2-3,-,TRBV6-1,CASSEWEGAFNQPQYF,TGTGCCAGCAGTGAATGGGAGGGGGCCTTCAATCAGCCCCAGTATTTT
TRBD2,TRBJ2-1,-,TRBV12-5,CASGLSRAGNEQFF,TGTGCTAGTGGTTTATCCAGAGCGGGGAATGAGCAGTTCTTC
-,TRBJ1-1,many,TRBV7-8,CASSPSGGPEAFF,TGTGCCAGCAGCCCCTCCGGGGGACCTGAAGCTTTCTTT
TRBD2,TRBJ2-7,few,TRBV6-6,CASSYSLAGGTYEQYF,TGTGCCAGCAGTTACTCTCTAGCGGGGGGTACCTACGAGCAGTACTTC
-,TRBJ1-1,few,TRBV19,CASSIDGNTEAFF,TGTGCCAGTAGTATCGACGGGAACACTGAAGCTTTCTTT
-,TRBJ1-6,-,TRBV28,CASSRFIGSYNSPLHF,TGTGCCAGCAGTCGATTTATAGGATCCTATAATTCACCCCTCCACTTT
-,TRBJ2-1,many,TRBV7-2,CASSLEVSEQFF,TGTGCCAGCAGCTTAGAAGTGAGTGAGCAGTTCTTC
-,TRBJ2-2,few,TRBV6-5,CASMLHPNTGELFF,TGTGCCAGTATGTTACATCCGAACACCGGGGAGCTGTTTTTT
TRBD2,TRBJ2-3,-,TRBV6-2/TRBV6-3,CASSYLIRGAGSTDTQYF,TGTGCCAGCAGTTACCTAATAAGAGGAGCGGGGAGCACAGATACGCAGTATTTT
TRBD2,TRBJ2-3,many,TRBV6-5,CASSYSPRTSGGRDTQYF,TGTGCCAGCAGTTACTCGCCGCGGACTAGCGGGGGGCGAGATACGCAGTATTTT
-,TRBJ2-1,-,TRBV6-1,CASSDFQGTYNEQFF,TGTGCCAGCAGTGATTTTCAGGGGACCTACAATGAGCAGTTCTTC
-,TRBJ2-1,-,TRBV7-9,CASSLEDREQFF,TGTGCCAGCAGCTTAGAGGATCGTGAGCAGTTCTTC
TRBD1,TRBJ1-5,once,TRBV27,CASSSRSGTGQYSNQPQHF,TGTGCCAGCAGTTCACGATCCGGGACAGGCCAATATAGCAATCAGCCCCAGCATTTT
-,TRBJ1-1,-,TRBV6-6,CAHGEGRTTEAFF,TGTGCCCACGGCGAGGGACGGACCACTGAAGCTTTCTTT
-,TRBJ1-1,-,TRBV7-9,CASSSTYPEAFF,TGTGCCAGCAGCTCGACATACCCTGAAGCTTTCTTT
-,TRBJ2-7,few,TRBV4-1,CASSPILGTFPYEQYF,TGCGCCAGCAGCCCAATACTTGGGACGTTCCCCTACGAGCAGTACTTC
-,TRBJ1-4,-,TRBV19,CASRGGPDMFF,TGTGCCAGCCGGGGGGGACCTGACATGTTTTTT